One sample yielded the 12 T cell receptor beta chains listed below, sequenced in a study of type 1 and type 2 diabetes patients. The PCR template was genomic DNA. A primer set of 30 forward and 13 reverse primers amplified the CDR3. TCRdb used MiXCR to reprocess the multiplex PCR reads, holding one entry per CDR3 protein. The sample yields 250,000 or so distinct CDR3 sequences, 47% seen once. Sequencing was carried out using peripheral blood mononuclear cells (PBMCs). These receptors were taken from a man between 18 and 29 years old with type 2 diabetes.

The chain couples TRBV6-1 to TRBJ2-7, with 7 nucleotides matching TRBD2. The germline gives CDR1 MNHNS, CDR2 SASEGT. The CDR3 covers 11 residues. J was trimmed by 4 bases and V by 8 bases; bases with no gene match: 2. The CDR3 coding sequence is TGTGCCAGCGCTAGCGGATACGAGCAGTACTTC. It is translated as CASASGYEQYF.

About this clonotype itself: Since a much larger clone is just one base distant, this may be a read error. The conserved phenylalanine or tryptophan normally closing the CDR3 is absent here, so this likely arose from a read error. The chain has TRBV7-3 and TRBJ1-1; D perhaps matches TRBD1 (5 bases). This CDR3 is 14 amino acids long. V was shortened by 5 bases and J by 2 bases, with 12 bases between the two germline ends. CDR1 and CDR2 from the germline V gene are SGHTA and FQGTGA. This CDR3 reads CASSPSGGNTEAFL. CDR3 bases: TGTGCCAGCAGCCCCTCGGGGGGAAACACTGAAGCTTTCCTT.

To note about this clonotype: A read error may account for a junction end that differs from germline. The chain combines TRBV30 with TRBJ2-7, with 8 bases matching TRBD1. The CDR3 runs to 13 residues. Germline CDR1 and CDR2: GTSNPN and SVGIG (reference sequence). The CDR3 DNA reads TGTGCCTGGAGTGAGGGACAGGCCTACGAGCTGTGCTTC. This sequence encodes CAWSEGQAYELCF.

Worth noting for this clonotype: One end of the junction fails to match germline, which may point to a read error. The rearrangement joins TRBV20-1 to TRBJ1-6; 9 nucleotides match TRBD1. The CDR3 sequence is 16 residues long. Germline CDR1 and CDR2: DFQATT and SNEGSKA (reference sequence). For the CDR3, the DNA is TGCTGTGCTCGTAAAGCCGGGACAGGGCCTAATTCACCCCTCCACTTT. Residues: CCARKAGTGPNSPLHF.

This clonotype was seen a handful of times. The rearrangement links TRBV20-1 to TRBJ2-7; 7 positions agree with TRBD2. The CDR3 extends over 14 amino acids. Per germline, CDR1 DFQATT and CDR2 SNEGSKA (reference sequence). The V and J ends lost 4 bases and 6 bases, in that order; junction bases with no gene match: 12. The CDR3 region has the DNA TGCAGTGCTAAGAGCGGGGACGTTCGAGGCGAGCAGTACTTC. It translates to CSAKSGDVRGEQYF.

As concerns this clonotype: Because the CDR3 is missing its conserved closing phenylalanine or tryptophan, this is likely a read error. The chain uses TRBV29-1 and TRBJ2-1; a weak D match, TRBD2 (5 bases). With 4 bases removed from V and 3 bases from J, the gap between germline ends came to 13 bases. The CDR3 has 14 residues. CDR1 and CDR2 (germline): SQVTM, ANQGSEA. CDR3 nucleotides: TGCAGCGTTGTTGGTCCGGGAATCTACAATGAGCAGTTCTAC. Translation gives CSVVGPGIYNEQFY.

The CDR3 DNA is TGTGCCAGCAGTTCGGTGGGACAGTCTATGTACAATGAGCAGTTCTTC. Protein product: CASSSVGQSMYNEQFF. This chain links TRBV2 with TRBJ2-5, with 7 bases matching TRBD1. The DNA matches TRBJ2-1 better at its end, which makes the J call doubtful. From germline, CDR1 is SNHLY and CDR2 FYNNEI. The CDR3 consists of 16 residues.

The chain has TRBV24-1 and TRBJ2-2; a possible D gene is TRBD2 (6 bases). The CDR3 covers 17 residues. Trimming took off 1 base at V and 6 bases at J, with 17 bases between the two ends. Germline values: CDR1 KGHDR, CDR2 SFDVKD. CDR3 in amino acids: CATSDLGRGMSAGELFF. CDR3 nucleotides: TGTGCCACCAGTGATTTAGGGCGCGGGATGTCTGCCGGGGAGCTGTTTTTT.

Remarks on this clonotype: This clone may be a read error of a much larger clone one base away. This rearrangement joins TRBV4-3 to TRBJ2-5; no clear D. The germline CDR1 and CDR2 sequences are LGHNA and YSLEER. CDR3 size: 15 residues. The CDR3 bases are TGCGCCAGCAGCCAAAGTAATGCCCGTTTAGAGGCCCAGTACTTC. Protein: CASSQSNARLEAQYF.

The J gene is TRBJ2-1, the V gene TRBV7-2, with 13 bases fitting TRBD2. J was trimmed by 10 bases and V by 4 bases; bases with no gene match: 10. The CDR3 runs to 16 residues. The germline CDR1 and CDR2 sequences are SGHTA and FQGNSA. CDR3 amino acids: CASSSLGLAGTYEQFF. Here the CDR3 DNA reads TGTGCCAGCAGCTCATTGGGACTAGCGGGGACCTACGAGCAGTTCTTC.

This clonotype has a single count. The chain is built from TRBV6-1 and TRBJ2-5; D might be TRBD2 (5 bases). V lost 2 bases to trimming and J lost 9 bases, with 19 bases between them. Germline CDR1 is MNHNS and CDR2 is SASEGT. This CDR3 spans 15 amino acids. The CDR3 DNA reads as TGTGCCAGCAGTGAAAATCATCTAGGGAGTGGGGCCCAGTACTTC. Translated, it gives CASSENHLGSGAQYF.

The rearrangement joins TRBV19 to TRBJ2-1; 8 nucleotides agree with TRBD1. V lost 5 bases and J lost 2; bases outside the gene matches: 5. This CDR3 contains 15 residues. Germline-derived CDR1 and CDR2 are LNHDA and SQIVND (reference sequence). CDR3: CASSHLGQAYNEQFF. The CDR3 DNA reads TGTGCCAGTAGTCATCTGGGACAGGCCTACAATGAGCAGTTCTTC.